This TCR beta chain was sequenced during a study of shared clonotypes between healthy human individuals. Using immunoSEQ multiplex PCR, the repertoire was profiled, and TCRdb retains in-frame clones only, with some absent. The sample contains about 2.4 million clones, 85% to 95% of which appear only once. The sample taken for sequencing was naive CD4+ T cells sorted from blood. Subset specified: CD45RA+ positively selected. The receptor comes from a man between 18 and 35 years old in good health.

As DNA, the CDR3 is TGTGCCAGCAGCCCAACGGGCGGCAACGAGCAGTACTTC. The encoded protein is CASSPTGGNEQYF. V gene TRBV5-4 combines with J gene TRBJ2-7; no clear D. Trimming shortened V by 4 bases and J by 5 bases, and 13 bases separated the two germline ends. The germline V gene has CDR1 SGHNT and CDR2 YYREEE (reference sequence). The CDR3 loop spans 13 amino acids.